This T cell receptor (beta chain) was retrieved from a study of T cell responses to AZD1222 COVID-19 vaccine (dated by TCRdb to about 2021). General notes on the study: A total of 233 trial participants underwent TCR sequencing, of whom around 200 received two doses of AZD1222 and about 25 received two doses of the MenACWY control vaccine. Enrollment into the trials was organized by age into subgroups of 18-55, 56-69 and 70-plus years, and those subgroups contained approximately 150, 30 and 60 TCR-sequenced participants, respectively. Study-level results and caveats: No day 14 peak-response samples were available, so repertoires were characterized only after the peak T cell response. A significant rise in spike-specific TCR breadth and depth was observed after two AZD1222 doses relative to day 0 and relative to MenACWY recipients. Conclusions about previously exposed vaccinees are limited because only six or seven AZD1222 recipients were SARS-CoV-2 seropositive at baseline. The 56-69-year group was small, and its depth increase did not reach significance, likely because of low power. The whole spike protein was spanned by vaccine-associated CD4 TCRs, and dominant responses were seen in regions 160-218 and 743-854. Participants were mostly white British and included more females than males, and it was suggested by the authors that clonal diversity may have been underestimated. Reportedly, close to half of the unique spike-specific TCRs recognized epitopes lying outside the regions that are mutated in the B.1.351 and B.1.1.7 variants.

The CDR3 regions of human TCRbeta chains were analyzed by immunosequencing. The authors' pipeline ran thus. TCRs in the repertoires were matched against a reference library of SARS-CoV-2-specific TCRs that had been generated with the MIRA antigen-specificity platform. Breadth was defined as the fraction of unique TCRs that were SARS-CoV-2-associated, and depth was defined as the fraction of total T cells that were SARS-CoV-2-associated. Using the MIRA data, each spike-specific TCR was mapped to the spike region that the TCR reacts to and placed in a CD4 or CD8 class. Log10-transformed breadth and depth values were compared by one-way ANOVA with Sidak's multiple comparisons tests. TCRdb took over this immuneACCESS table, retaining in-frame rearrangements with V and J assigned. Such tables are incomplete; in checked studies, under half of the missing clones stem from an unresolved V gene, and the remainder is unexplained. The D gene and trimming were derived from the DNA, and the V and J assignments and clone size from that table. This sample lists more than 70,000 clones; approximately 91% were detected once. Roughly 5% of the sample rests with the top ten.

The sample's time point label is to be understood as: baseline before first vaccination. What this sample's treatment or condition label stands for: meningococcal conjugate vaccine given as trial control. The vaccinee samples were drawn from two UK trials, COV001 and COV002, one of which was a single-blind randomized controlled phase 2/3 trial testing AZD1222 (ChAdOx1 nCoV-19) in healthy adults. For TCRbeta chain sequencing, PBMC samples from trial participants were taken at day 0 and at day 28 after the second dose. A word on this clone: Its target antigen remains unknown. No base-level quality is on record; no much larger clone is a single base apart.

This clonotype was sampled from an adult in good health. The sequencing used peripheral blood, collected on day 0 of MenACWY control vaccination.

The CDR3 here reads CASSPQRARQYEQYF. The DNA sequence is as follows: TGTGCCAGCAGTCCCCAAAGAGCGAGACAATACGAGCAGTACTTC. Recombination connected TRBV27 to TRBJ2-7, with the D gene not confidently named. Including the terminal cysteine and phenylalanine, the CDR3 comprises 15 residues. Left in the record is the CDR3 DNA by itself, 45 bases read in frame from the first base. The CDR1 and CDR2 encoded by the germline V gene (reference sequence) are MNHEY and SMNVEV. V is clipped by 5 bases and J by 4 bases, and the sequence between their germline boundaries is 18 bases long.